Below are 24 T cell receptor beta chains sequenced from a single sample in a study of blood T cell repertoires in COVID-19. Only in-frame clones appear in the TCRdb table, and some are missing; sequencing was by immunoSEQ multiplex PCR. The sample records approximately 180,000 clones, approximately 88% being singletons. The source material was peripheral blood. The receptor set was obtained from a woman aged 40 to 49 with COVID-19, enrolled during active disease.

J is TRBJ2-7 and V is TRBV11-2, with a weak D call TRBD2 (6 bases). From germline, CDR1 is SGHAT and CDR2 FQNNGV. V shed 5 bases and J shed 4 bases, with 18 bases lying between them. The CDR3 spans 15 residues. The CDR3 is CASSPYRGLIYEQYF. DNA of the CDR3: TGTGCCAGCAGCCCGTACCGGGGGTTGATTTACGAGCAGTACTTC.

The chain links TRBV19 to TRBJ2-7; D is uncertain. Trimming left V 8 bases short and J 2 bases short, with 13 bases between. CDR3 length: 13 residues. Germline assignment: CDR1 LNHDA and CDR2 SQIVND (reference sequence). CDR3 sequence reads: CASGHTLTYEQYF. DNA for the CDR3: TGTGCCAGTGGCCACACCCTTACCTACGAGCAGTACTTC. Full variable domain (missing parts from reference TRBV19 and TRBJ2-7): DGGITQSPKYLFRKEGQNVTLSCEQNLNHDAMYWYRQDPGQGLRLIYYSQIVNDFQKGDIAEGYSVSREKKESFPLTVTSAQKNPTAFYLCASGHTLTYEQYFGPGTRLTVT.

V usage is TRBV27 and J usage is TRBJ2-3, with D perhaps matching TRBD2 (5 bases). The CDR3 is 14 residues long. V lost 3 bases and J 1 base, leaving 8 bases between the germline ends. Germline-derived CDR1 and CDR2 are MNHEY and SMNVEV (reference sequence). The chain's CDR3 is CASSLRRGTDTQYF. CDR3 sequence (DNA): TGTGCCAGCAGTTTGCGGCGGGGCACAGATACGCAGTATTTT.

This clone was observed a single time. The DNA for the CDR3 is TGTGCCAGCAGTGAAGCGCTAGAGGGGGGCACAGATACGCAGTATTTT. Amino acid sequence: CASSEALEGGTDTQYF. This chain connects TRBV6-1 to TRBJ2-3; the D gene is possibly TRBD1 (6 bases). The V end lost 0 bases, the J end lost 1 base, and 11 bases lay between the germline ends. Germline CDR1 and CDR2: MNHNS and SASEGT. The CDR3 covers 16 residues.

J is TRBJ1-5 and V is TRBV2; the D is unclear. Germline values: CDR1 SNHLY, CDR2 FYNNEI. With 5 bases removed from V and 7 bases from J, the gap between germline ends came to 6 bases. The CDR3 loop spans 11 amino acids. The CDR3 reads CASSNGQPQHF. For the CDR3, the DNA is TGTGCCAGCAGTAATGGCCAGCCCCAGCATTTT. Complete variable domain (other parts from reference TRBV2 and TRBJ1-5): EPEVTQTPSHQVTQMGQEVILRCVPISNHLYFYWYRQILGQKVEFLVSFYNNEISEKSEIFDDQFSVERPDGSNFTLKIRSTKLEDSAMYFCASSNGQPQHFGDGTRLSIL.

Only a few counts were recorded for this clone. The chain links TRBV11-3 to TRBJ2-2, with 11 nucleotides matching TRBD2. The CDR3 runs to 15 residues. V shed 5 bases, J shed 5 bases, and the junction held 4 bases outside the gene matches. Germline CDR1 reads SGHNT; CDR2 reads YENEEA. In nucleotides, the CDR3 is TGTGCCAGCAGCCTGCTAGCGGGAGGTACCGGGGAGCTGTTTTTT. Amino acid sequence: CASSLLAGGTGELFF.

The chain links TRBV25-1 to TRBJ2-7; 9 nucleotides agree with TRBD1. The CDR3 runs 15 residues. CDR1 is MGHDK and CDR2 is SYGVNS in the germline V gene. Germline trimming cut 6 bases from V and 4 bases from J; bases unmatched to any gene: 10. The CDR3 region has the DNA TGTGCCAGCAGCCGACCCGGGACAGGGTTTTACGAGCAGTACTTC. Translated: CASSRPGTGFYEQYF.

This clone is a singleton in its sample. The chain uses TRBV6-1 and TRBJ1-2; D ambiguous. The CDR3 has 15 residues. From germline, CDR1 is MNHNS and CDR2 SASEGT. The germline V and J ends were trimmed by 0 bases and 8 bases, with 16 bases remaining between them. The CDR3, as DNA: TGTGCCAGCAGTGAAGCGCAGCCAGGTCGAAGGGGCTACACCTTC. Translated, it gives CASSEAQPGRRGYTF.

The chain uses TRBV28 and TRBJ2-2, with 8 bases that match TRBD1. CDR1 and CDR2 (germline): MDHEN, SYDVKM. Trimming removed 10 bases from V and 4 bases from J; junction bases left unmatched: 11. This CDR3 contains 15 residues. CDR3 DNA sequence: TGTGCCACCATTCCGACAGGGACAGGCACCGGGGAGCTGTTTTTT. Its protein is CATIPTGTGTGELFF.

This chain's CDR3 is CASSPGLAGVTGELFF. Here the CDR3 DNA reads TGCGCCAGCAGCCCGGGACTAGCGGGGGTGACCGGGGAGCTGTTTTTT. The gene calls are TRBV5-1 and TRBJ2-2; 14 bases are shared with TRBD2. With 4 bases clipped from V and 5 bases from J, the junction kept 4 bases outside the gene matches. Germline CDR1 and CDR2: SGHRS and YFSETQ. This CDR3 has 16 amino acids.

The J gene is TRBJ1-6, the V gene TRBV6-5; 12 bases are a match to TRBD1. Germline V gene lookup returns CDR1 MNHEY and CDR2 SVGAGI. This CDR3 has 15 amino acids. With 6 bases clipped from V and 6 bases from J, the junction kept 3 bases outside the gene matches. CDR3 sequence: CASRGQGAPNSPLHF. In nucleotides, the CDR3 is TGTGCCAGCAGGGGACAGGGGGCTCCTAATTCACCCCTCCACTTT.

This clone was detected once. The chain uses TRBV21-1 and TRBJ2-3; whether TRBD2, the table's D call, matches the DNA was not checked. TRBV21-1 is designated a pseudogene. This CDR3 has 16 residues. The CDR3 DNA is TGTGCCAGCGGGAGGAGGGCCAAGGTTAACACAGATACGCAGTATTTT. Its translation is CASGRRAKVNTDTQYF.

CDR3 in DNA: TGTGCCAGCAGCCAAGAAGGGGTCAGGGGCAATCAGCCCCAGCATTTT. Translation: CASSQEGVRGNQPQHF. The chain links TRBV3-1 (or the pseudogene TRBV3-2) to TRBJ1-5; a weak D match, TRBD1 (5 bases). V gave up 0 bases and J gave up 2 bases, with 11 bases separating them. Germline V lookup: CDR1 LGHDT, CDR2 YNNKEL (reference sequence). The length of the CDR3 is 16 residues.

The chain recombines TRBV19 with TRBJ1-3; D remains ambiguous. The V gene's germline CDR1 is LNHDA and CDR2 SQIVND (reference sequence). V was pared by 10 bases and J by 4 bases, with 8 bases between. This CDR3 has 11 amino acids. The CDR3 is CAMTRGNTIYF. The CDR3 DNA reads TGTGCCATGACCAGGGGAAACACCATATATTTT.

This sequence joins TRBV27 and TRBJ2-2; 10 bases fit TRBD2. The CDR3 sequence is 16 residues long. V lost 2 bases to trimming and J lost 4 bases; unmatched junction nucleotides: 4. Germline assignment: CDR1 MNHEY and CDR2 SMNVEV (reference sequence). The CDR3 bases are TGTGCCAGCAGTTTAAGGGGACTAGCGTTCACCGGGGAGCTGTTTTTT. This translates into CASSLRGLAFTGELFF.

The chain joins TRBV4-1 to TRBJ1-5; no clear D. Germline CDR1 reads MGHRA; CDR2 reads YSYEKL. Trimming removed 1 base at V and 5 bases at J, with 12 bases between. The CDR3 covers 15 residues. The CDR3: CASSQAESPDQPQHF. The CDR3 bases are TGCGCCAGCAGCCAAGCAGAAAGTCCCGATCAGCCCCAGCATTTT.

The chain uses TRBV28 and TRBJ1-5; 8 positions match TRBD1. Germline values: CDR1 MDHEN, CDR2 SYDVKM. This CDR3 contains 16 residues. The junction had 7 bases not matched to a gene; V was cut back by 5 bases and J by 1 base. The DNA of the CDR3 is TGTGCCAGCAGTGAAGCAGGGGGCGTGAGCAATCAGCCCCAGCATTTT. Amino acids: CASSEAGGVSNQPQHF.

The chain joins TRBV6-6 to TRBJ2-7; 10 bases match TRBD2. V lost 7 bases to trimming and J lost 0 bases; unmatched junction nucleotides: 6. Germline assignment: CDR1 MNHNY and CDR2 SVGAGI (reference sequence). The CDR3 covers 15 residues. CDR3 residues: CASTTSGASSYEQYF. The DNA of the CDR3 is TGTGCCAGCACTACTAGCGGGGCGAGCTCCTACGAGCAGTACTTC.

The rearrangement uses TRBV19 and TRBJ1-4, with D maybe TRBD1 (5 bases). This CDR3 spans 14 amino acids. The germline V gene encodes CDR1 LNHDA and CDR2 SQIVND (reference sequence). The V and J ends lost 6 bases and 7 bases respectively, with 15 bases between them. The CDR3 coding sequence is TGTGCCAGTAGCCAGGGAATAGGTGGTGAAAAACTGTTTTTT. This gives the protein CASSQGIGGEKLFF.

The CDR3 sequence is CASSQDRAEAFF. The CDR3 DNA sequence: TGTGCCAGCAGCCAAGACAGGGCTGAAGCTTTCTTT. The chain uses TRBV5-4 and TRBJ1-1; 7 nucleotides match TRBD1. The CDR3 extends over 12 amino acids. Germline V gives CDR1 SGHNT, CDR2 YYREEE (reference sequence). Unmatched junction bases numbered 3, after V lost 4 bases and J lost 6 bases.

This clone was seen only once. CDR3 sequence: CASSKSPWGGTEAFF. The CDR3 nucleotides read TGTGCCAGCAGCAAGTCCCCTTGGGGGGGTACTGAAGCTTTCTTT. The J gene is TRBJ1-1, the V gene TRBV7-3; tentative D call: TRBD1 (5 bases). V lost 5 bases and J lost 5, with 18 bases in between. Germline CDR1 is SGHTA and CDR2 is FQGTGA. The CDR3 consists of 15 residues.

The V call is TRBV12-3 or TRBV12-4, the J call TRBJ2-7; 10 bases are shared with TRBD1. The CDR3 is 13 residues long. V trimming: 8 bases; J trimming: 3 bases; junction bases outside the gene matches: 4. CDR3 bases: TGTGCCAGCTCAAGGACAGGGGGCTACGAGCAGTACTTC. The encoded protein is CASSRTGGYEQYF.

The chain recombines TRBV19 with TRBJ2-5, with D hard to call. V was trimmed by 5 bases and J by 5 bases, leaving 12 bases between them. CDR3 length: 13 residues. Germline V CDR1 and CDR2: LNHDA, SQIVND (reference sequence). Here the CDR3 DNA reads TGTGCCAGTAGTTTCAACAGTGGGGAGACCCAGTACTTC. This translates into CASSFNSGETQYF. The full variable domain, with the rest looked up from reference TRBV19 and TRBJ2-5, is DGGITQSPKYLFRKEGQNVTLSCEQNLNHDAMYWYRQDPGQGLRLIYYSQIVNDFQKGDIAEGYSVSREKKESFPLTVTSAQKNPTAFYLCASSFNSGETQYFGPGTRLLVL.

The chain is built from TRBV9 and TRBJ2-1; 9 positions agree with TRBD2. The CDR3 is 16 amino acids. Germline trimming cut 5 bases from V and 9 bases from J; bases unmatched to any gene: 15. Germline lookup yields CDR1 SGDLS and CDR2 YYNGEE. DNA for the CDR3: TGTGCCAGCAGGGATCCGTTAGCGGGGGTGGTTGGTGAGCAGTTCTTC. It translates to CASRDPLAGVVGEQFF.